This section outlines one T cell receptor beta chain sequence together with its context. The sample belongs to a study of PD-L1 blockade in urothelial cancer. Only in-frame clones appear in the TCRdb table, and some are missing; sequencing was by immunoSEQ multiplex PCR. The sample carries tens of thousands of clones, approximately 81% recorded once. Time point defined: pretreatment peripheral blood. The material was PBMCs, obtained around atezolizumab (anti-PD-L1) treatment. The TCR comes from a man between 60 and 75 years old with urothelial cancer.

The CDR3 bases are TGTGCCAGCAGCTTAACAGGGGGGGGTACAATTAGCAATGAGCAGTTCTTC. Protein sequence: CASSLTGGGTISNEQFF. The V call is TRBV7-3, the J call TRBJ2-1; a weak D match, TRBD2 (7 bases). Germline V gene sequence: CDR1 SGHTA, CDR2 FQGTGA. Trimming took 0 bases from V and 6 from J, leaving 18 bases between them. This CDR3 comprises 17 residues.